The 9 T cell receptor beta chains presented below share a single source sample, sequenced in a study of type 1 regulatory T cells. These receptors' antigens are unknown. TCRdb re-called the reads through MiXCR, storing one row per CDR3 protein. The sample yields tens of thousands of distinct CDR3 sequences, 72% seen once. The sequencing sample was made of cultured T cells, either the whole culture or a sorted T cell fraction (not recorded which). As for subset: Tr1-enriched cell product generated in vitro against host alloantigens. Receptors were obtained from a human donor in good health.

This clonotype was picked up a small number of times. J is TRBJ1-5 and V is TRBV20-1; maybe TRBD1 (5 bases). CDR1 and CDR2 from the germline V gene are DFQATT and SNEGSKA (reference sequence). The CDR3 length is 14 residues. V lost 3 bases and J lost 2, with 11 bases in between. The CDR3 region has the DNA TGCAGTGCTAGGTCCGCGACAGGCAATCAGCCCCAGCATTTT. Amino acids: CSARSATGNQPQHF.

This clonotype occurred once. This chain uses TRBV6-6 with TRBJ2-3, with no clear D. This CDR3 contains 11 residues. Deletions cut 4 bases from V and 2 bases from J, with 1 base between. In germline, CDR1 is MNHNY, CDR2 SVGAGI (reference sequence). The CDR3 coding sequence is TGTGCCAGCAGTTCCACAGATACGCAGTATTTT. Its protein is CASSSTDTQYF.

CDR3 nucleotide sequence: TGTGCCAGCTGCCGGGCCCAAGAGACCCAGTACTTC. Translation: CASCRAQETQYF. The chain has TRBV18 and TRBJ2-5, with D hard to call. The CDR3 is 12 amino acids. Between the trimmed V and J ends, which lost 7 bases and 1 base, there was a span of 7 bases. The germline CDR1 and CDR2 sequences are KGHSH and LQKENI.

This chain connects TRBV3-1 to TRBJ2-3, with D perhaps TRBD1 (6 bases). The V gene lost 3 bases and the J gene lost 5 bases, with 12 bases spanning the gap. This CDR3 has 14 residues. From germline, CDR1 is LGHDT and CDR2 YNNKEL (reference sequence). The CDR3: CASSHTGSKDTQYF. The CDR3 nucleotides are TGTGCCAGCAGCCACACAGGGTCCAAAGATACGCAGTATTTT.

This clonotype has only one observation. This chain uses TRBV6-6 with TRBJ2-5, with TRBD1 as a possible D gene (6 bases). Germline-derived CDR1 and CDR2 are MNHNY and SVGAGI (reference sequence). This CDR3 is 11 amino acids long. V lost 4 bases and J lost 10, with 10 bases in between. CDR3 region: CASSSTGIQYF. CDR3 nucleotides: TGTGCCAGCAGTTCCACAGGGATCCAGTACTTC.

This clonotype appeared once. The V gene is TRBV5-1, the J gene TRBJ2-2; no reliable D call. The ends were cut back, 4 bases at V and 7 bases at J, with 11 bases in the middle. Germline V gene sequence: CDR1 SGHRS, CDR2 YFSETQ. CDR3 length: 13 amino acids. This CDR3 is CASSRSPGGELFF. In DNA, the CDR3 is TGCGCCAGCAGCCGAAGCCCGGGCGGGGAGCTGTTTTTT. Full variable domain (remainder filled in from reference TRBV5-1 and TRBJ2-2): KAGVTQTPRYLIKTRGQQVTLSCSPISGHRSVSWYQQTPGQGLQFLFEYFSETQRNKGNFPGRFSGRQFSNSRSEMNVSTLELGDSALYLCASSRSPGGELFFGEGSRLTVL.

This clonotype was picked up a small number of times. The V gene is TRBV12-3 or TRBV12-4, the J gene TRBJ2-7; 8 positions agree with TRBD1. Losses at the gene ends were 4 bases for V and 6 bases for J; bases not matched to a gene: 11. CDR3 length: 15 amino acids. This chain's CDR3 is CASSSRGQGRGEQYF. Written as DNA, the CDR3 is TGTGCCAGCAGTTCCAGAGGACAGGGTAGAGGCGAGCAGTACTTC.

This chain joins TRBV5-6 and TRBJ2-7; 7 bases map to TRBD1. The germline V gene has CDR1 SGHDT and CDR2 YYEEEE. The CDR3 contains 15 residues. The junction had 9 bases not matched to a gene; V was cut back by 1 base and J by 5 bases. CDR3 nucleotide sequence: TGTGCCAGCAGCTTGAGAGGACAGGCCCTGAACGAGCAGTACTTC. Its translation is CASSLRGQALNEQYF.

This clonotype was seen a few times. The V call is TRBV2, the J call TRBJ2-6, with 10 bases that match TRBD2. V lost 5 bases and J lost 0; bases outside the gene matches: 10. The CDR3 is 19 amino acids. CDR1 and CDR2 from the germline V gene are SNHLY and FYNNEI. The CDR3 region is CASSPRGSGGYSGANVLTF. CDR3 DNA sequence: TGTGCCAGCAGTCCCCGGGGTAGCGGGGGGTACTCTGGGGCCAACGTCCTGACTTTC.